Presented here are 9 T cell receptor beta chains from one specimen sequenced in a study of post-analysis software for immune sequencing data. No antigen is known for these receptors. General study points: In patients, TRBV5-6, TRBV5-1 and TRBV20-1 belonged to five TRBV segments found more frequently than in controls.

Built from TCR beta cDNA, the libraries had unique molecular identifiers in them. TCRdb called the PCR reads again in MiXCR, with one record for every CDR3 protein. In the table there are about 800,000 distinct CDR3 sequences, 30% of which are singletons. The sequenced sample consisted of blood. The receptor set was obtained from a girl aged 10 to 17 with multiple sclerosis.

The genes are TRBV9 and TRBJ2-2; 9 nucleotides line up with TRBD1. Trimming cost V 2 bases and J 0 bases; bases outside gene matches: 5. The CDR3 contains 17 residues. Germline lookup yields CDR1 SGDLS and CDR2 YYNGEE. The CDR3, as DNA: TGTGCCAGCAGCGTCTCTAGGGACAGGGCGAACACCGGGGAGCTGTTTTTT. Protein sequence: CASSVSRDRANTGELFF.

This clonotype came up many times. V gene TRBV29-1 combines with J gene TRBJ2-7; 7 bases align to TRBD2. The CDR3 covers 14 residues. Germline V CDR1 and CDR2: SQVTM, ANQGSEA. The trim removed 4 bases at V and 0 bases at J, leaving 6 bases unmatched. The CDR3 region is CSVATSDFSYEQYF. In DNA form, the CDR3 reads TGCAGCGTTGCCACTAGCGACTTCTCCTACGAGCAGTACTTC.

This clonotype was detected a few times. This chain joins TRBV29-1 and TRBJ2-7; TRBD1 matches 12 bases. V was pared by 3 bases and J by 6 bases, with 3 bases of the junction left unmatched. The CDR3 contains 13 residues. Germline CDR1 reads SQVTM; CDR2 reads ANQGSEA. The CDR3 sequence is CSVEGQGAVEQYF. Written as DNA, the CDR3 is TGCAGCGTTGAGGGACAGGGGGCGGTCGAGCAGTACTTC.

This clonotype was found a few times. The chain links TRBV18 to TRBJ2-6; D is unclear. The V end was cut by 3 bases, the J end by 0 bases, with 9 bases between. There are 16 residues in the CDR3. Germline V lookup: CDR1 KGHSH, CDR2 LQKENI. The CDR3, as DNA: TGTGCCAGCTCACCTGGACCCAGCTCTGGGGCCAACGTCCTGACTTTC. Its translation is CASSPGPSSGANVLTF.

The chain couples TRBV20-1 to TRBJ2-1, with 10 bases that match TRBD1. CDR1 DFQATT and CDR2 SNEGSKA come from the germline V gene (reference sequence). This CDR3 has 15 amino acids. The J segment lost 8 bases and the V segment lost 3 bases, leaving 10 bases of the junction unmatched. DNA of the CDR3: TGCAGTGCTAGGGGGGACAGGGGACCGCTGGATGAGCAGTTCTTC. It is translated as CSARGDRGPLDEQFF.

This chain uses TRBV12-3 or TRBV12-4 with TRBJ1-1, with 8 bases aligning to TRBD1. The length of the CDR3 is 16 residues. The ends lost 6 bases at V and 3 bases at J; junction bases unmatched: 12. CDR3 DNA: TGTGCCAGCAGGTCTTTCCAGGGGGCTCGTGACACTGAAGCTTTCTTT. Its translation: CASRSFQGARDTEAFF.

The sample holds a few counts of this clonotype. The chain combines TRBV6-5 with TRBJ2-3, with D possibly matching TRBD2 (6 bases). Trimming removed 10 bases from V and 1 base from J, with 15 bases in between. Germline V gene data show CDR1 as MNHEY and CDR2 as SVGAGI. The CDR3 consists of 14 residues. The CDR3 DNA reads TGTGCCACCCGGGGCGGGGTAGGCACAGATACGCAGTATTTT. It translates to CATRGGVGTDTQYF.

J is TRBJ2-7 and V is TRBV15, with 9 bases that match TRBD1. The closer fit of TRBJ2-5 to the DNA end suggests the J call may be wrong. The CDR3 runs 16 residues. The V gene's germline CDR1 is LNHNV and CDR2 YYDKDF (reference sequence). Here the CDR3 reads CATSRATTGGTETQYF. CDR3 DNA sequence: TGTGCCACCAGCAGGGCTACGACAGGGGGGACAGAGACCCAGTACTTC.

The CDR3 region has the DNA TGTGCCAGCCGGGACAGATCCTACAATGAGCAGTACTTC. This translates into CASRDRSYNEQYF. The rearrangement joins TRBV28 to TRBJ2-5; 7 bases match TRBD1. Trimming took 8 bases from V and 11 from J; bases not matched to a gene: 14. This CDR3 region has 13 residues. The germline V gene encodes CDR1 MDHEN and CDR2 SYDVKM.